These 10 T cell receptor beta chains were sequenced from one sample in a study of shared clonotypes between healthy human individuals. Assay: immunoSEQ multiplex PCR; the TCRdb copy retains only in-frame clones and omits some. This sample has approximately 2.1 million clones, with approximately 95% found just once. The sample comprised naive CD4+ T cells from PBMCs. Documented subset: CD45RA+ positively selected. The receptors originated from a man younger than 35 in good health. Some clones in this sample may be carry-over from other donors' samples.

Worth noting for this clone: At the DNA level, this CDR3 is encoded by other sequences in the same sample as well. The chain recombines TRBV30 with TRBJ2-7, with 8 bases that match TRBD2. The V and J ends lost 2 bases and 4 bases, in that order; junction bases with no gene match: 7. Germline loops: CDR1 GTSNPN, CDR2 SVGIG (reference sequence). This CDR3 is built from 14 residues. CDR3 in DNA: TGTGCCTGGAGTACCGGGCTAGCGGGTTACGAGCAGTACTTC. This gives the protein CAWSTGLAGYEQYF.

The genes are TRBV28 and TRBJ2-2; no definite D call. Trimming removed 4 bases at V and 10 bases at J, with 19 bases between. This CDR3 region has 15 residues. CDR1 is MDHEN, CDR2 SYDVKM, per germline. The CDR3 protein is CASSSPAFSRLELFF. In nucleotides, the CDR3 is TGTGCCAGCAGTTCTCCAGCATTTTCACGTCTGGAGCTGTTTTTT. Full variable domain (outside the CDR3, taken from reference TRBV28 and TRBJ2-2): DVKVTQSSRYLVKRTGEKVFLECVQDMDHENMFWYRQDPGLGLRLIYFSYDVKMKEKGDIPEGYSVSREKKERFSLILESASTNQTSMYLCASSSPAFSRLELFFGEGSRLTVL.

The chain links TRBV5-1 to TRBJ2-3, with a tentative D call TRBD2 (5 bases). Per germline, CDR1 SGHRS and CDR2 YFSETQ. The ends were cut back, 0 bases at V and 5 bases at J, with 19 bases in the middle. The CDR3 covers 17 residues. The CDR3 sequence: CASSLGVGTGSRDTQYF. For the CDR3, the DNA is TGCGCCAGCAGCTTGGGGGTCGGAACGGGGTCTAGAGATACGCAGTATTTT.

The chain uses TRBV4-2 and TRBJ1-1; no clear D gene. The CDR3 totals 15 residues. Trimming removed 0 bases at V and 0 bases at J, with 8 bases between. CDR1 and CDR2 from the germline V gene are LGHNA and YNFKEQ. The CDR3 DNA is TGTGCCAGCAGCCAAGAGAACAGTTTGAACACTGAAGCTTTCTTT. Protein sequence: CASSQENSLNTEAFF.

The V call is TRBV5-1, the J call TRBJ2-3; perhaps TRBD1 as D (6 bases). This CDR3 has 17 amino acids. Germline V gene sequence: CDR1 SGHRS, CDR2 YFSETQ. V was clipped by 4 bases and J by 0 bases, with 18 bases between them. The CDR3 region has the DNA TGCGCCAGCAGCAGGGGGACCCCGACGAGAAGCACAGATACGCAGTATTTT. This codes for CASSRGTPTRSTDTQYF.

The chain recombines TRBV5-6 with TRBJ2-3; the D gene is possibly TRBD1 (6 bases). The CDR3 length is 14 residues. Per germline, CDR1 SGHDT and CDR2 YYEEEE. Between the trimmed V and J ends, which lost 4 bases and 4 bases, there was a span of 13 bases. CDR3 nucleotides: TGTGCCAGCAGCCCGGACAGTGGGGCAGATACGCAGTATTTT. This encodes CASSPDSGADTQYF.

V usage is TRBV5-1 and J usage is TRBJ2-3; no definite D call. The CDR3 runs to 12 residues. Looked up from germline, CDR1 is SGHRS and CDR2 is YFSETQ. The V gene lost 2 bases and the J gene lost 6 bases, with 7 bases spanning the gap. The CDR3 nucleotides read TGCGCCAGCAGCTTCAATGGGGATACGCAGTATTTT. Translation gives CASSFNGDTQYF.

The CDR3 sequence: CASKIHGGASTDTQYF. The CDR3 DNA sequence: TGTGCCAGCAAAATCCACGGCGGGGCAAGCACAGATACGCAGTATTTT. The rearrangement uses TRBV7-2 and TRBJ2-3, with D possibly TRBD2 on 6 matching bases. CDR3 length equals 16 residues. Germline values: CDR1 SGHTA, CDR2 FQGNSA. The V end was cut by 7 bases, the J end by 0 bases, with 17 bases between.

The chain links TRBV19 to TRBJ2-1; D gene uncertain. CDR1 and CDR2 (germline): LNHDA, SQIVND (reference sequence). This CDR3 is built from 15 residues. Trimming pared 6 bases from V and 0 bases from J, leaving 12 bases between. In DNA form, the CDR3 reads TGTGCCAGTAGCTACGACCCGAGCTCCTACAATGAGCAGTTCTTC. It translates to CASSYDPSSYNEQFF.

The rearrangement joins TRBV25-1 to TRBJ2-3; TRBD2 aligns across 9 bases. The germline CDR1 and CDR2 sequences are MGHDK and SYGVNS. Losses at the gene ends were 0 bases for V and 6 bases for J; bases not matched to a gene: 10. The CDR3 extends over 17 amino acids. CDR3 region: CASSEYEGLATSDTQYF. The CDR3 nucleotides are TGTGCCAGCAGTGAATACGAAGGACTAGCGACATCTGATACGCAGTATTTT.